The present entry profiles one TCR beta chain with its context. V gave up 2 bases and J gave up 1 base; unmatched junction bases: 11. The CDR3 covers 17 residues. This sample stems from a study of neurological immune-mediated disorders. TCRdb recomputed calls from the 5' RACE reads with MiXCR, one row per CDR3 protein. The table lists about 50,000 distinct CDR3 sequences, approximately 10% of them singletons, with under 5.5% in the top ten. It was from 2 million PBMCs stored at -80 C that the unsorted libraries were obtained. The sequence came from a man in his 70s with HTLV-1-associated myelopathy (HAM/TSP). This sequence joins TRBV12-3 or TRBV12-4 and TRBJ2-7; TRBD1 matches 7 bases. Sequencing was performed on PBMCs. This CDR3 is CASSLRGGGERSYEQYF. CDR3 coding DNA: TGTGCCAGCAGTTTAAGAGGGGGCGGAGAGCGGTCCTACGAGCAGTACTTC.